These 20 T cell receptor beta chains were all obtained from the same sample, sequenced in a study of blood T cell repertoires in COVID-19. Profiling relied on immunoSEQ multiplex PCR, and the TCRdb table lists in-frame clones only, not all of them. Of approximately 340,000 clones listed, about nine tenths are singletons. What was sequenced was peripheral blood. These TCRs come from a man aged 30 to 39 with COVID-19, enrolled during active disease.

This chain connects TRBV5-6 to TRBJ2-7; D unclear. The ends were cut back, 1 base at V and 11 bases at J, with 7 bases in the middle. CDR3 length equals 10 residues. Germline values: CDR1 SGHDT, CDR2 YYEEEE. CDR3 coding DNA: TGTGCCAGCAGCTTGAATGAGGAGTACTTC. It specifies CASSLNEEYF.

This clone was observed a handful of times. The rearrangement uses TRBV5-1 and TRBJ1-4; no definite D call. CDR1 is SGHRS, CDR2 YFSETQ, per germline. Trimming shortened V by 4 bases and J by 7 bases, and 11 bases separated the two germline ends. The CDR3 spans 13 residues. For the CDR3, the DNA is TGCGCCAGCAGCATCGGGGTGGGTGAAAAACTGTTTTTT. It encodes CASSIGVGEKLFF.

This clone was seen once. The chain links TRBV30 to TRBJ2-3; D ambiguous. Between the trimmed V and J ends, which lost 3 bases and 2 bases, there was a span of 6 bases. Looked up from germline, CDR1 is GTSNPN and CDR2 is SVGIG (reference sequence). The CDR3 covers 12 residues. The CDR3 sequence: CAWRSYTDTQYF. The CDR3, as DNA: TGTGCCTGGAGGTCCTACACAGATACGCAGTATTTT.

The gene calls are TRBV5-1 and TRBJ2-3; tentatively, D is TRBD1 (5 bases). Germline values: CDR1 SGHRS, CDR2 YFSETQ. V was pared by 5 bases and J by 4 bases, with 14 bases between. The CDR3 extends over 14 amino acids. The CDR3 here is CASRFVGASDTQYF. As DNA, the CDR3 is TGCGCCAGCAGGTTCGTAGGGGCGTCAGATACGCAGTATTTT.

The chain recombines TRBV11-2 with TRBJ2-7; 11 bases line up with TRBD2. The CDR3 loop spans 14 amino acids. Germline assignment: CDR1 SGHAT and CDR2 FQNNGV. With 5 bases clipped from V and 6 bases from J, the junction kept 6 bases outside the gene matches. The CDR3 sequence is CASSALAGVREQYF. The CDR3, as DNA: TGTGCCAGCAGCGCACTAGCGGGGGTCCGCGAGCAGTACTTC.

The CDR3 bases are TGTGCCAGCAGCTTAGTGCTGGGACAGATGAACACTGAAGCTTTCTTT. Translation: CASSLVLGQMNTEAFF. The chain is built from TRBV7-2 and TRBJ1-1; 7 bases line up with TRBD1. Germline loops: CDR1 SGHTA, CDR2 FQGNSA. The V segment lost 1 base and the J segment 0 bases; nucleotides outside the gene matches: 5. The CDR3 sequence is 16 residues long.

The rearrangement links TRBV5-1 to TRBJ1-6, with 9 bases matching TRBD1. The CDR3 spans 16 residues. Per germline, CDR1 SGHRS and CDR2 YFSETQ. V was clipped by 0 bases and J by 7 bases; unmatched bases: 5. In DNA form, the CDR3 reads TGCGCCAGCAGCTTGGAGGGGACAGGGAGAAATTCACCCCTCCACTTT. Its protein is CASSLEGTGRNSPLHF.

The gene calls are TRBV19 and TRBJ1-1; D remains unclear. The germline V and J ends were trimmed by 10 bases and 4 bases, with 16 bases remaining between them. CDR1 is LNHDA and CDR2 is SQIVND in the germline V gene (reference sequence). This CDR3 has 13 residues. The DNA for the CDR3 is TGTGCCATATCCCCGCCGGGGAGCACTGAAGCTTTCTTT. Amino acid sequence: CAISPPGSTEAFF.

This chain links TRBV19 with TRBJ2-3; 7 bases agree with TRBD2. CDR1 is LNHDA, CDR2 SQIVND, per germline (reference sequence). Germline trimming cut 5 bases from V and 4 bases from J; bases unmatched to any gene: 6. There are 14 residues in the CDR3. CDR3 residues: CASSLTSAADTQYF. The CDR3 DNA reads TGTGCCAGTAGTCTTACTAGCGCGGCAGATACGCAGTATTTT.

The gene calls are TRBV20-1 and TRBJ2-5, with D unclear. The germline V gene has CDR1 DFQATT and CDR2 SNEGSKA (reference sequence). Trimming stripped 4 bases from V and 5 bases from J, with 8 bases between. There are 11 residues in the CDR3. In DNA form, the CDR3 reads TGCAGTGCTAATGCCGAGGAGACCCAGTACTTC. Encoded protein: CSANAEETQYF.

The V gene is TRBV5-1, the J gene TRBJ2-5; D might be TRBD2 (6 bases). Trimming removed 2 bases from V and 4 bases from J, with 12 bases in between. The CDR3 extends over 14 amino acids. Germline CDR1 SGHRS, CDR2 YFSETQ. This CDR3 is CASSFAGRGETQYF. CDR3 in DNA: TGCGCCAGCAGCTTTGCGGGGCGCGGAGAGACCCAGTACTTC.

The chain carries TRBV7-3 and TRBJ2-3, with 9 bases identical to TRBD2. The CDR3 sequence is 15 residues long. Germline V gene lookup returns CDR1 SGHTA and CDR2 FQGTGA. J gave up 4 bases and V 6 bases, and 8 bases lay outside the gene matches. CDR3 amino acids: CASSPYGGGADTQYF. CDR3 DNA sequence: TGTGCCAGCAGTCCCTATGGCGGGGGGGCAGATACGCAGTATTTT.

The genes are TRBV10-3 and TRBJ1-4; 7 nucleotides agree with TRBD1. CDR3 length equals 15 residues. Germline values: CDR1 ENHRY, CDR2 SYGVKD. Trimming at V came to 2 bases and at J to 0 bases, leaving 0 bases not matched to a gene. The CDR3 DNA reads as TGTGCCATCAGTGAGACAGGGGCAACTAATGAAAAACTGTTTTTT. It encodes CAISETGATNEKLFF.

The CDR3 loop is CASTTSSGRNTGELFF. The DNA for the CDR3 is TGCGCCAGCACCACTTCTAGCGGGAGGAACACCGGGGAGCTGTTTTTT. The chain links TRBV5-1 to TRBJ2-2, with 10 positions matching TRBD2. CDR3 length: 16 residues. V was pared by 6 bases and J by 1 base, with 6 bases of the junction left unmatched. Germline V lookup: CDR1 SGHRS, CDR2 YFSETQ.

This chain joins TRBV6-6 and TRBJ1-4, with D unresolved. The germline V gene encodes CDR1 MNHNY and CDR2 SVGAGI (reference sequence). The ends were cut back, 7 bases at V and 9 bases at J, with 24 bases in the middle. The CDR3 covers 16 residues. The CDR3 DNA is TGTGCCAGCACCAGGTTAAAGACCAATGATAGTCAAAAACTGTTTTTT. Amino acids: CASTRLKTNDSQKLFF.

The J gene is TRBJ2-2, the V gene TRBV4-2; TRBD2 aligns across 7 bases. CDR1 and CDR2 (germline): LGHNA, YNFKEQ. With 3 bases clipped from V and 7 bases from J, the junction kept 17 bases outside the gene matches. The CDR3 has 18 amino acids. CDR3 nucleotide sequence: TGTGCCAGCAGCCAGGCCGGCGTTGCGGGAGAACTTGGCGGGGAGCTGTTTTTT. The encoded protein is CASSQAGVAGELGGELFF.

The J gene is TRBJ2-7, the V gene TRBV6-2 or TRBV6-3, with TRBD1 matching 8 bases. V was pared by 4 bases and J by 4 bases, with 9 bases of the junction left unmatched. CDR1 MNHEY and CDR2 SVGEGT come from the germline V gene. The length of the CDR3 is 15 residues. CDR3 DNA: TGTGCCAGCAGTTCCCGGACAGGGAGACTTTACGAGCAGTACTTC. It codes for CASSSRTGRLYEQYF.

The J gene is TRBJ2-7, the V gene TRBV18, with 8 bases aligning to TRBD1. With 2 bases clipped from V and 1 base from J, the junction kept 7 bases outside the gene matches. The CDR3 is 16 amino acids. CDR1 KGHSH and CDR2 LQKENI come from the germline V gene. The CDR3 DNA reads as TGTGCCAGCTCACCAAGCATAACAGGGGGTTCCTACGAGCAGTACTTC. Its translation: CASSPSITGGSYEQYF. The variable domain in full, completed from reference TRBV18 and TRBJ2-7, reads NAGVMQNPRHLVRRRGQEARLRCSPMKGHSHVYWYRQLPEEGLKFMVYLQKENIIDESGMPKERFSAEFPKEGPSILRIQQVVRGDSAAYFCASSPSITGGSYEQYFGPGTRLTVT.

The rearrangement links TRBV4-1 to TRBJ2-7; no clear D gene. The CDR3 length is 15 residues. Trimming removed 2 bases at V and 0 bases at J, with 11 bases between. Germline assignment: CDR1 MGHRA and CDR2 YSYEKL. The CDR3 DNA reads TGCGCCAGCAGCCAAACGCCAGGAAGCTCCTACGAGCAGTACTTC. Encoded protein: CASSQTPGSSYEQYF.

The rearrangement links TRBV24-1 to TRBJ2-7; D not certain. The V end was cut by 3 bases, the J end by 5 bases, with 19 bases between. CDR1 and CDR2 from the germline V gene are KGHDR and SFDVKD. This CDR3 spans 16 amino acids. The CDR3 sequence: CATSDIDTANPHEQYF. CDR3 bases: TGTGCCACCAGTGATATTGACACCGCCAATCCCCACGAGCAGTACTTC.